The rows below give T cell receptor beta chains drawn from one sample of a study of metastatic and nonmetastatic thyroid tumors. Via MiXCR, TCRdb re-called the PCR reads. This table has 65,000 or so clones, more than 3.5% appearing once. Material: blood. These receptors were obtained from a female donor with papillary thyroid cancer or a benign thyroid nodule (not recorded which). Some clones in this sample may be carry-over from other donors' samples. Each CDR3 is given with its conserved first and last residue. D genes are given only for firm matches. Rows may omit the clone size; those that give it use once, few, many or a size class.

j_call d_call v_call clone_size cdr3_aa cdr3_nt
TRBJ1-5 . TRBV4-1 many CASSQENRNQPQHF TGCGCCAGCAGCCAAGAAAACAGGAATCAGCCCCAGCATTTT
TRBJ2-3 . TRBV5-1 many CASNPIPSTDTQYF TGCGCCAGCAATCCTATTCCTAGCACAGATACGCAGTATTTT
TRBJ2-3 TRBD2 TRBV15 . CATSGAGGRTDTQYF TGTGCCACCAGCGGGGCGGGGGGGCGTACAGATACGCAGTATTTT
TRBJ2-2 . TRBV5-1 . CASSLVGSVDTGELFF TGCGCCAGCAGCTTGGTCGGGAGCGTCGACACCGGGGAGCTGTTTTTT
TRBJ1-1 TRBD1 TRBV2 medium-sized CASSKRTGGTEAFF TGTGCCAGCAGTAAACGGACAGGGGGAACTGAAGCTTTCTTT
TRBJ1-2 TRBD1 TRBV20-1 . CSAIGQVGDGYTF TGCAGTGCCATTGGACAGGTGGGGGATGGCTACACCTTC
TRBJ2-7 . TRBV20-1 many CSARESFYEQYF TGCAGTGCTAGAGAAAGTTTTTACGAGCAGTACTTC
TRBJ2-7 TRBD2 TRBV12-3/TRBV12-4 few CASSSPGLAGSYEQYF TGTGCCAGCAGTAGCCCCGGACTAGCGGGCTCCTACGAGCAGTACTTC
TRBJ2-1 . TRBV7-2 . CASSSAIGLAYEQFF TGTGCCAGCAGCTCAGCAATCGGACTGGCTTATGAGCAGTTCTTC
TRBJ1-6 TRBD1 TRBV5-1 many CASSFAGQGNPYNSPLHF TGCGCCAGCAGCTTCGCGGGACAGGGGAACCCCTATAATTCACCCCTCCACTTT
TRBJ2-2 TRBD1 TRBV27 many CASSLWNQGENTGELFF TGTGCCAGCAGTTTATGGAACCAGGGGGAGAACACCGGGGAGCTGTTTTTT
TRBJ2-7 TRBD1 TRBV30 many CAWRGQGAREQYF TGTGCCTGGAGGGGACAGGGGGCGCGGGAGCAGTACTTC
TRBJ1-3 . TRBV5-1 many CASSLTVTHSGNTIYF TGCGCCAGCAGCTTGACGGTTACCCACTCTGGAAACACCATATATTTT
TRBJ2-3 TRBD1 TRBV5-4 few CASSFRTGGTSTDTQYF TGTGCCAGCAGCTTCAGGACAGGGGGAACTAGCACAGATACGCAGTATTTT
TRBJ2-1 . TRBV28 many CASSSLLGRLLEQFF TGTGCCAGCAGTTCTCTCCTAGGTCGGCTTCTCGAGCAGTTCTTC
TRBJ2-3 TRBD2 TRBV5-1 few CASSLVGLASSPDTQYF TGCGCCAGCAGCTTGGTGGGACTAGCATCTTCCCCAGATACGCAGTATTTT
TRBJ2-7 . TRBV20-1 . CSGRGTIPSYEQYF TGCAGCGGCAGGGGGACTATCCCCTCCTACGAGCAGTACTTC
TRBJ1-4 . TRBV6-5 . CASSSTEKKLFF TGTGCCAGCAGTTCGACCGAGAAGAAACTGTTTTTT
TRBJ2-3 . TRBV27 few CASSPLGGEDTQYF TGTGCCAGCAGTCCCTTAGGTGGTGAAGATACGCAGTATTTT
TRBJ2-1 TRBD2 TRBV3-1 many CASSQVGLAGEQFF TGTGCCAGCAGCCAGGTCGGACTAGCGGGGGAGCAGTTCTTC
TRBJ1-1 . TRBV20-1 many CSATRANTEAFF TGCAGTGCTACAAGGGCGAACACTGAAGCTTTCTTT
TRBJ1-6 . TRBV11-2 many CASSLGDSPLHF TGTGCCAGCAGCTTGGGGGATTCACCCCTCCACTTT
TRBJ1-6 . TRBV11-2 few CASSLGGQVGSYNSPLHF TGTGCCAGCAGCTTAGGGGGCCAGGTGGGCTCCTATAATTCACCCCTCCACTTT
TRBJ2-2 . TRBV11-2 many CASSLRTFYANTGELFF TGTGCCAGCAGCCTACGGACTTTTTACGCGAACACCGGGGAGCTGTTTTTT
TRBJ1-2 . TRBV11-1 . CASSGGGYGYTF TGTGCCAGCAGCGGGGGCGGCTATGGCTACACCTTC
TRBJ1-6 TRBD1 TRBV2 many CASSPRQGVYSPLHF TGTGCCAGCAGCCCCCGGCAGGGGGTATATTCACCCCTCCACTTT
TRBJ2-6 . TRBV5-1 . CASSLVGSGANVLTF TGCGCCAGCAGCTTGGTTGGCTCTGGGGCCAACGTCCTGACTTTC
TRBJ1-4 . TRBV28 . CASSQTGGNEKLFF TGTGCCAGCAGTCAAACGGGGGGCAATGAAAAACTGTTTTTT